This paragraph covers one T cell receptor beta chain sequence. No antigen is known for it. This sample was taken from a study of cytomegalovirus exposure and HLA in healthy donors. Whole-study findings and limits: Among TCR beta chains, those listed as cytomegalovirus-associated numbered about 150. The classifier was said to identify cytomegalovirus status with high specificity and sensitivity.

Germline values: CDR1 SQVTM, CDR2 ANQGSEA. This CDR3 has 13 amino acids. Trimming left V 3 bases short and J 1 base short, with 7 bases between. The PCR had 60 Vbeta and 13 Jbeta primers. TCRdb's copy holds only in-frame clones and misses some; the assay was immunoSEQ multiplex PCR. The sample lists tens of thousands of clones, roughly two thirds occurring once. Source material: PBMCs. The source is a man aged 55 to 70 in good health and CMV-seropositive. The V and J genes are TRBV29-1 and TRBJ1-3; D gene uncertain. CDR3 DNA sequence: TGCAGCGTTGAGCGGGATTCTGGAAACACCATATATTTT. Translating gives CSVERDSGNTIYF.